This TCR beta chain was sequenced during a study of Graves' ophthalmopathy and Graves' hyperthyroidism. Moderate-to-severe activity, CAS ≥3, NOSPECS ≥4 and duration under 3 months were recorded for donors with ophthalmopathy. V gave up 6 bases and J gave up 6 bases; unmatched junction bases: 3. The CDR3 has 15 amino acids. Germline V gives CDR1 SNHLY, CDR2 FYNNEI. The authors amplified TCR beta CDR3 regions, and they did so from RNA transcripts for repertoire sequencing. HTBI primers primed a first-round RT-PCR, and a second-round multiplex PCR followed. TCRdb processed the multiplex PCR reads anew with MiXCR; each CDR3 protein has one entry. The data show 650,000 to 900,000 distinct CDR3 sequences, 40% seen once.

The chain recombines TRBV2 with TRBJ2-2; 14 bases line up with TRBD2. This sequence was found in an adult man with Graves' ophthalmopathy. The specimen sequenced was peripheral blood. CDR3 residues: CASRSGLAGAGELFF. The CDR3 DNA is TGTGCCAGCAGATCGGGACTAGCGGGAGCCGGGGAGCTGTTTTTT.